This TCR beta chain was captured in a study of blood T cell repertoires in COVID-19 (dated by TCRdb to between 2020 and 2021). Describing the broader study: Samples from collaborators originated in the United States, Italy and Spain and spanned both the acute and convalescent phases of COVID-19. The samples were drawn from two sources: the first 160 participants of the ongoing ImmuneRACE study, and 1,000 to 1,500 subjects contributed by 6 global collaborators. The material from the prospective study consisted of cDNA or gDNA derived from T cells, B-cell-depleted T cells, or PBMCs. Subjects who had been exposed to COVID-19, were actively infected with it, or had recovered from it provided the deeply sampled blood TCRbeta repertoires that made up the dataset. The sample metadata nearly always contained a de-identified subject ID, COVID-19 status, age in years and sex. A freely available public database, intended as a resource for researchers studying the immune response to SARS-CoV-2, is where the repertoires were released. Where available, HLA class I and class II types were taken from metadata supplied by the sample provider and were not determined by assay-based typing.

On this clone: Its antigen remains undetermined. Base-call qualities are not available, and no considerably larger clone is one nucleotide away.

The CDR3, from cysteine to phenylalanine, totals 15 residues. Only the CDR3 DNA stays, 45 bases, in frame from base 1. Looking up the germline V gene yields CDR1 SGHAT and CDR2 FQNNGV. V and J are trimmed by 4 bases and 1 base, and the gene matches miss 6 bases of the junction. Another Seattle source contributed samples from volunteer blood donors who had recovered from COVID-19. The collaborating institutions used their own protocols to collect whole blood in K2EDTA tubes. Collaborator samples were shipped for TCRbeta analysis as frozen whole blood, isolated PBMCs, or DNA extracted from either sample type. The immunoSEQ Assay, a bias-controlled multiplex PCR, was used to amplify TCRbeta CDR3 regions from genomic DNA. The authors' analysis ran thus. Within the assay, amplification of reference gene primers was used to estimate how many nucleated cells each sample contained. To quantify the absolute abundance of each unique TCRbeta CDR3 rearrangement, sequence reads were collapsed and filtered. For each sample, productive Simpson clonality was calculated as the square root of Simpson's diversity index across productive rearrangements. Sourced from immuneACCESS, this table was stored by TCRdb with only in-frame sequences that have V and J called. A share of the clones is absent; for the studies checked, an unresolved V gene accounts for under half, and the remainder has no known explanation. V and J calls and clone size are those listed in that table; D and trimming were worked out from the DNA. The table for this sample lists roughly 220,000 clones; approximately 80% of them were counted only once. The leading ten clones occupy 4.5% to 5.5% of the sample.

Overall study results and their limits: The quantity of clinical and demographic metadata differed by source and by participant and was supplied without curation.

The sequence derives from a woman in her sixties who had recovered from COVID-19. The sequenced material came from peripheral blood. The chain links TRBV11-2 with TRBJ2-5, with 7 middle bases fitting TRBD2. The nucleotide sequence reads TGTGCCAGCAGCTCCTTGCGGGGGATCCAAGAGACCCAGTACTTC. This is translated as CASSSLRGIQETQYF.